This T cell receptor (beta chain) was obtained from a study of blood T cell repertoires in COVID-19. Assay used: immunoSEQ multiplex PCR; TCRdb lists only in-frame clones, some missing. This sample has 190,000 or so clones, with around nine tenths found just once. This clone was seen a few times. After removal of 5 bases from V and 12 bases from J, the junction contained 12 bases not matched to a gene. This CDR3 has 16 amino acids. Germline lookup yields CDR1 SGHAT and CDR2 FQNNGV. This chain links TRBV11-2 with TRBJ2-1; TRBD2 matches at 14 bases. The origin of this receptor is a woman aged 18-35 years who had recovered from COVID-19. Material for sequencing was peripheral blood. The CDR3 DNA sequence: TGTGCCAGCAGCCAAAGGAAAGGGACTAGCGGGAGAGGGCAGTTCTTC. Translation gives CASSQRKGTSGRGQFF.